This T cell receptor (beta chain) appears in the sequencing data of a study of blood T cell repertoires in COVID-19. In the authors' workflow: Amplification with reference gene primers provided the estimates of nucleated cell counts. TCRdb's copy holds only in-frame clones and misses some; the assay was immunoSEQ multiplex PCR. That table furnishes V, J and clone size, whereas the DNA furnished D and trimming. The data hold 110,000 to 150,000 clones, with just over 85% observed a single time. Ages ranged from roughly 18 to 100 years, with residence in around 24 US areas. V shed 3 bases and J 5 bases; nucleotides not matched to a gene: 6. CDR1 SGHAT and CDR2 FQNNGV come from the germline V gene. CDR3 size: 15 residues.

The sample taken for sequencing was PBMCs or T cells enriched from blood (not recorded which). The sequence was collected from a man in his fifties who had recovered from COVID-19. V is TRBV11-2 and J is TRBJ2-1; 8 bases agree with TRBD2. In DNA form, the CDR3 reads TGTGCCAGCAGCTTCTTCATTAGCGGGAACAATGAGCAGTTCTTC. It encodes CASSFFISGNNEQFF. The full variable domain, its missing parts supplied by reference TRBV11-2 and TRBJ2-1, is EAGVAQSPRYKIIEKRQSVAFWCNPISGHATLYWYQQILGQGPKLLIQFQNNGVVDDSQLPKDRFSAERLKGVDSTLKIQPAKLEDSAVYLCASSFFISGNNEQFFGPGTRLTVL.